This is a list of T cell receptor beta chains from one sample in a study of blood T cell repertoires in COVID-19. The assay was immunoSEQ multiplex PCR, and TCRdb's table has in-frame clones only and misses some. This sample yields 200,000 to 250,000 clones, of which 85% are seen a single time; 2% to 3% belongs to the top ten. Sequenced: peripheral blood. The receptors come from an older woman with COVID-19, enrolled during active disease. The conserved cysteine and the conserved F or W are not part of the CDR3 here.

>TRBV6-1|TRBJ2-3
ASSGSGTVSTDTQY
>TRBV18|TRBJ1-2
ASSQPGQGAINYGYT
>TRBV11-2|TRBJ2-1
ASSSRGQGNLYNEQF
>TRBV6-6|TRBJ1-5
ASSYMEQPQH
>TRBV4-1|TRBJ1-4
ASSQAVRRRDEKLF
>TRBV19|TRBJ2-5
ASSFGHGETQY
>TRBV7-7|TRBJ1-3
ASSLGTDSGNTIY
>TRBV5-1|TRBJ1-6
ASSLVGQGYSPLH
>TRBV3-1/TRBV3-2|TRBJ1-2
ASSQQGVGYT
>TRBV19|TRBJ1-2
ASSIRAGQVYGYT
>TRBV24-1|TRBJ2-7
ATSDPFVGRGSYEQY
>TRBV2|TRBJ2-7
ASKRTSGSRSLYEQY
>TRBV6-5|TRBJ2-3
ASHRGNTDTQY
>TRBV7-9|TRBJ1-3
ASSSYRGTSGNTIY
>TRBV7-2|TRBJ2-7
ASSLYGTGPPYEQY
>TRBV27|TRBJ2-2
ASSLTGQNTGELF
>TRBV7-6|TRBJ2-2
ASSLDRALTGELF
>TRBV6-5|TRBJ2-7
ASSYYEGRDYEQY
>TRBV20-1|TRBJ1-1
SGQTGLEAF
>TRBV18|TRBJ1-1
ASSPQSTGLEAF
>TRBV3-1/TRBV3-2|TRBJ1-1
ASRQHGKNTEAF
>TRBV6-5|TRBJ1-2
ASSQASTYGYT
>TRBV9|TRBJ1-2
ASSVDLGAVDGYT
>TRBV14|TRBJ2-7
ASSQAYKEPYEQY
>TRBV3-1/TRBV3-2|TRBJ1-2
ASSRAADYGYT
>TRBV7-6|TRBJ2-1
ASSLNPSGSSYNEQF
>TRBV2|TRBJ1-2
ASGTQTASNYGYT
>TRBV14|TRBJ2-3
ASSQGTRISTDTQY
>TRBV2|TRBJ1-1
ASSLEGADTEAF
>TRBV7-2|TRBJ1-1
ASRLNTGSPEAF
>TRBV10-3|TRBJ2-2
AISGGPSNTGELF
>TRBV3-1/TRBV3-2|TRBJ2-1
ASSQDTGRYNEQF
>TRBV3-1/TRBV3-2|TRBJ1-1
ASSHAGLKNTEAF
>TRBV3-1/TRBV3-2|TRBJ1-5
ASSPRGLGSGPQH
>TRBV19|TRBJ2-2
ASSIVKVEVSTGELF
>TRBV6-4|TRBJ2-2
ASSGTGFTGELF
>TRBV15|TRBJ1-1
ATTLRDGGREAF
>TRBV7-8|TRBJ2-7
ASSPRTSGDYEQY
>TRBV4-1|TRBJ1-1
ASSLINGEAF
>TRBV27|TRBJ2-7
ASSPLSPTAEQY
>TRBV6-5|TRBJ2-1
ASSSNRENEQF
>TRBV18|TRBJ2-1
ASSPPQAGGLGQF
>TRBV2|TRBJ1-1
ASRRNTEAF
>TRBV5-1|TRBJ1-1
ASSPPTQNTEAF
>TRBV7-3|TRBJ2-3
ASSGATGIGDTQY
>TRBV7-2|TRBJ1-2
ASRSPMTGGGYT
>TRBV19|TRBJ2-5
ASSIRGLAGFGQETQY
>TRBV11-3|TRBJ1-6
ASSVSPSDSSPLH
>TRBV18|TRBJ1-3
ASSPQDSGNTIY
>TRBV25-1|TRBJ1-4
ASSVGGATNEKLF
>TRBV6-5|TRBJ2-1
ASSYSSGSWNEQF
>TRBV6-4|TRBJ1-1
ASSDDGTGATEAF
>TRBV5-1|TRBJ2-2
ASSLAGGAGTGELF
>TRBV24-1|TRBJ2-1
ATSDTGRGKKREWVSYNEQF
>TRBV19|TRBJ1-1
AIHDPRGASGTEAF
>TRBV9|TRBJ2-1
ASSATSGRPTSWGEQF